This TCR beta chain was recorded in a study of blood T cell repertoires in COVID-19. Looking at the study overall: Samples of COVID-19 (acute and convalescent) were obtained from the United States, Italy and Spain.

Germline CDR1 KGHSH, CDR2 LQKENI. The CDR3 loop spans 19 amino acids. V gave up 6 bases and J gave up 4 bases, with 30 bases separating them. Original analysis: Reference gene primer amplification gave estimated nucleated cell counts. Produced via immunoSEQ multiplex PCR; TCRdb's table is partial and in-frame only. That table supplies the V and J calls and clone size; D and trimming were determined from the DNA. The sample includes 100,000 to 150,000 clones, around 83% of them seen just once. The sample consisted of peripheral blood. This clonotype was sampled from a man aged 35 to 55 with active or convalescent COVID-19. The chain joins TRBV18 to TRBJ1-1; the D gene is possibly TRBD1 (5 bases). The CDR3 loop is CASSGGGSPGGGTGTEAFF. The CDR3 nucleotides read TGTGCCAGCTCGGGCGGGGGGAGCCCGGGGGGAGGAACGGGCACTGAAGCTTTCTTT.